These T cell receptor beta chains were read from a single sample in a study of T cell changes during pregnancy in multiple sclerosis. The protocol was immunoSEQ multiplex PCR, while the TCRdb copy is restricted to in-frame clones and leaves out a portion. The sample shows about 53,000 clones, around 90% of them seen only once. This specimen consisted of CD4+ T cells from peripheral blood mononuclear cells, obtained in the third trimester of pregnancy. The receptor set was obtained from a female donor with multiple sclerosis, enrolled in a pregnancy study. CDR3s include the opening cysteine and the closing phenylalanine or tryptophan. The D gene is left open where the match is weak. Where a row states a size, it is once, few, many or the class of an expanded clone; other rows omit it.

J gene	D gene	V gene	clone size	CDR3 protein	CDR3 DNA
TRBJ1-4	.	TRBV27	.	CASSSGAYEKLFF	TGTGCCAGCAGTTCTGGAGCCTATGAAAAACTGTTTTTT
TRBJ1-2	.	TRBV7-9	.	CASSPPGIHNYGYTF	TGTGCCAGCAGCCCCCCGGGGATCCATAACTATGGCTACACCTTC
TRBJ2-7	.	TRBV12-5	.	CASAPGGVLPFYEQYF	TGTGCTAGTGCCCCCGGGGGTGTGCTACCCTTCTACGAGCAGTACTTC
TRBJ1-4	.	TRBV11-2	.	CASSPRDTLNEKLFF	TGTGCCAGCAGCCCTAGGGACACTCTTAATGAAAAACTGTTTTTT
TRBJ1-1	.	TRBV7-3	.	CASSPMGRMNTEAFF	TGTGCCAGCAGCCCAATGGGGCGCATGAACACTGAAGCTTTCTTT
TRBJ1-5	.	TRBV19	.	CASSGGEGIGNQPQHF	TGTGCCAGTAGTGGGGGGGAGGGGATTGGCAATCAGCCCCAGCATTTT
TRBJ2-1	TRBD1	TRBV7-3	.	CASSSRQGSNEQFF	TGTGCCAGCAGCTCCCGACAGGGGTCCAATGAGCAGTTCTTC
TRBJ1-1	.	TRBV6-1	.	CASSDITGIFTNTEAFF	TGTGCCAGCAGTGACATTACAGGGATCTTTACGAACACTGAAGCTTTCTTT
TRBJ1-1	TRBD1	TRBV5-4	.	CASSPGQGRSSTEAFF	TGTGCCAGCAGCCCCGGACAGGGGAGGTCTTCGACTGAAGCTTTCTTT
TRBJ2-3	TRBD2	TRBV5-4	.	CASSSGGVRDTQYF	TGTGCCAGCAGCTCCGGGGGGGTCCGTGATACGCAGTATTTT
TRBJ1-2	.	TRBV19	.	CASTDPSDGIGGYTF	TGTGCCAGTACCGACCCCTCGGACGGGATCGGTGGCTACACCTTC
TRBJ2-1	.	TRBV20-1	.	CSASDNEQFF	TGCAGTGCGTCAGACAATGAGCAGTTCTTC
TRBJ2-3	.	TRBV11-1	.	CASSRRADTQYF	TGTGCCAGCAGCAGACGGGCAGATACGCAGTATTTT
TRBJ2-7	TRBD1	TRBV4-2	.	CASSQDRQGAYEQYF	TGTGCCAGCAGCCAAGATCGACAGGGGGCCTACGAGCAGTACTTC
TRBJ2-7	.	TRBV5-1	.	CASSFGDAYEQYF	TGCGCCAGCAGCTTCGGGGATGCCTACGAGCAGTACTTC
TRBJ1-1	.	TRBV4-1	.	CASSLITGNTEAFF	TGCGCCAGCAGCCTTATAACGGGGAACACTGAAGCTTTCTTT
TRBJ2-7	.	TRBV6-1	.	CASREVGGNPYEQYF	TGTGCCAGCAGGGAAGTAGGAGGGAACCCCTACGAGCAGTACTTC
TRBJ1-1	.	TRBV19	few	CASRGSHEAFF	TGTGCCAGTAGGGGCAGCCATGAAGCTTTCTTT
TRBJ1-2	.	TRBV28	once	CASSSLDTRDYGYTF	TGTGCCAGCAGTTCACTCGATACCCGGGACTATGGCTACACCTTC